Listed below are T cell receptor beta chains from one sample, sequenced in a study of blood T cell repertoires in COVID-19. Libraries were prepared by immunoSEQ multiplex PCR; TCRdb keeps only in-frame clonotypes and omits some of them. The sample holds 100,000 to 150,000 clones, 80% to 90% seen once. What was sequenced was peripheral blood. These receptors all stem from a man between 65 and 85 years old with active or convalescent COVID-19. Each CDR3 is given without its conserved first and last residue. Fields, in order: V gene, clone size, J gene, CDR3 protein. Clone size is given for some rows only: seen once, a few or many times, or a class if the clone is expanded.

V gene: TRBV15
clone size: once
J gene: TRBJ1-1
CDR3 protein: ATRRGGTEAF

V gene: TRBV5-8
clone size: NA
J gene: TRBJ1-5
CDR3 protein: ASSRGYNQPQH

V gene: TRBV7-2
clone size: NA
J gene: TRBJ1-1
CDR3 protein: ASSLNRQGSGNTEAF

V gene: TRBV3-1/TRBV3-2
clone size: NA
J gene: TRBJ2-5
CDR3 protein: ASSHGQTGTGVETQY

V gene: TRBV7-2
clone size: NA
J gene: TRBJ2-2
CDR3 protein: ASSASITGELF

V gene: TRBV5-6
clone size: once
J gene: TRBJ1-2
CDR3 protein: ASSLGPLGGSYGYT

V gene: TRBV28
clone size: NA
J gene: TRBJ2-7
CDR3 protein: ASSLIQVRTEQY

V gene: TRBV28
clone size: NA
J gene: TRBJ1-6
CDR3 protein: ASRPGQETSPLH

V gene: TRBV7-9
clone size: NA
J gene: TRBJ2-1
CDR3 protein: ASSSERELYNEQF

V gene: TRBV3-1/TRBV3-2
clone size: NA
J gene: TRBJ2-1
CDR3 protein: ASSYTRLGRTYNEQF

V gene: TRBV28
clone size: NA
J gene: TRBJ2-1
CDR3 protein: ASSLSGTGMANEQF

V gene: TRBV7-8
clone size: NA
J gene: TRBJ2-3
CDR3 protein: ASSSGRRGTDTQY

V gene: TRBV6-1
clone size: NA
J gene: TRBJ2-1
CDR3 protein: ASSEARRRVRSYNEQF

V gene: TRBV6-5
clone size: NA
J gene: TRBJ1-4
CDR3 protein: ASSMTGGEKLF

V gene: TRBV15
clone size: NA
J gene: TRBJ2-4
CDR3 protein: ATSRGASGAKNIQY

V gene: TRBV11-2
clone size: NA
J gene: TRBJ2-1
CDR3 protein: ASSLVGGTGAAQQF

V gene: TRBV3-1/TRBV3-2
clone size: NA
J gene: TRBJ2-3
CDR3 protein: ASRSVSTDTQY

V gene: TRBV25-1
clone size: NA
J gene: TRBJ1-1
CDR3 protein: ASSEEQGEEAF

V gene: TRBV19
clone size: NA
J gene: TRBJ2-5
CDR3 protein: ASSQETGFLETQY

V gene: TRBV4-2
clone size: once
J gene: TRBJ2-3
CDR3 protein: ASSQEKLATDTQY

V gene: TRBV2
clone size: NA
J gene: TRBJ1-1
CDR3 protein: ASSGALLNTEAF

V gene: TRBV3-1/TRBV3-2
clone size: NA
J gene: TRBJ1-1
CDR3 protein: ASSQGGGRGEAF

V gene: TRBV29-1
clone size: once
J gene: TRBJ2-1
CDR3 protein: SVGDSSYNEQF

V gene: TRBV13
clone size: NA
J gene: TRBJ2-7
CDR3 protein: ASSLGPGGEQY

V gene: TRBV27
clone size: NA
J gene: TRBJ1-2
CDR3 protein: ASSPQGSTDGYT

V gene: TRBV6-1
clone size: NA
J gene: TRBJ1-2
CDR3 protein: ASSEQGQGDYGYT

V gene: TRBV2
clone size: NA
J gene: TRBJ1-6
CDR3 protein: ASSVYTGYNSPLH

V gene: TRBV4-2
clone size: NA
J gene: TRBJ2-3
CDR3 protein: ASSPSLPDTQY

V gene: TRBV11-2
clone size: few
J gene: TRBJ2-7
CDR3 protein: ASSGLAREQY

V gene: TRBV3-1/TRBV3-2
clone size: NA
J gene: TRBJ2-3
CDR3 protein: ASRGRADTQY

V gene: TRBV6-1
clone size: NA
J gene: TRBJ2-4
CDR3 protein: ASSEELAGPLAKNIQY

V gene: TRBV20-1
clone size: NA
J gene: TRBJ2-2
CDR3 protein: SASGRDNTGELF

V gene: TRBV7-6
clone size: NA
J gene: TRBJ2-1
CDR3 protein: ASSRGGTSNEQF

V gene: TRBV19
clone size: NA
J gene: TRBJ1-4
CDR3 protein: ASRDSPSANEKLF

V gene: TRBV18
clone size: NA
J gene: TRBJ1-5
CDR3 protein: ASSPDRIGQPQH

V gene: TRBV5-1
clone size: NA
J gene: TRBJ1-1
CDR3 protein: ASRPGAAAEAF

V gene: TRBV7-7
clone size: NA
J gene: TRBJ2-5
CDR3 protein: ASSFQGGEETQY

V gene: TRBV3-1/TRBV3-2
clone size: NA
J gene: TRBJ1-4
CDR3 protein: ASSRSGTREKLF

V gene: TRBV29-1
clone size: NA
J gene: TRBJ2-1
CDR3 protein: SALPGERDGQF

V gene: TRBV6-2/TRBV6-3
clone size: NA
J gene: TRBJ1-4
CDR3 protein: ASSPGTGGYEKLF

V gene: TRBV7-2
clone size: NA
J gene: TRBJ2-3
CDR3 protein: ASSLDLQTQY

V gene: TRBV19
clone size: once
J gene: TRBJ2-1
CDR3 protein: ASRGTGVNNEQF

V gene: TRBV5-5
clone size: NA
J gene: TRBJ2-5
CDR3 protein: ASTERWPSWETQY